This T cell receptor beta chain was captured by sequencing in a study of molecular identifiers for immune sequencing clone quantification. As previously described, bulk TCR libraries were made using listed TCR primers. TCRdb reprocessed the PCR reads via MiXCR and lists one record per CDR3 protein. In the table there are over 600,000 distinct CDR3 sequences, around 20% of which are singletons. The CDR3 extends over 12 amino acids. Trimming shortened V by 6 bases and J by 6 bases, and 10 bases separated the two germline ends. CDR1 is MNHEY and CDR2 is SVGAGI in the germline V gene. Naive CD8 library inputs spanned 20,000 to 1,000,000 sorted cells and 10%, 30% or 50% RNA. Isolation of naive CD8 T cells was achieved by sorting on a CD8+CD4-CCR7+CD45RA+ phenotype. This clonotype showed up just a few times.

The chain couples TRBV6-5 to TRBJ2-3, with D tentatively TRBD1 or TRBD2 (5 bases each). Sequencing input: naive CD8+ T cells from blood, with Jurkat cell RNA spiked in. Indicated subset: FACS-sorted CD8+CD4-CCR7+CD45RA+ naive T cells. The receptor was derived from a human donor in good health. Some libraries in this study had Jurkat cell RNA spiked in. The CDR3 sequence is CASRGPRDTQYF. CDR3 DNA: TGTGCCAGCAGGGGACCTAGGGATACGCAGTATTTT.